The present entry profiles one T cell receptor (beta chain) with its context. Its antigen is not identified. This sample was taken from a study of T cell responses to AZD1222 COVID-19 vaccine. The study's findings and limits: The study found vaccine-associated CD4 TCRs spanning spike, dominant at 160-218 and 743-854.

Sequenced by immunoSEQ multiplex PCR; TCRdb stores in-frame clones only, minus some. The repertoire holds approximately 130,000 clones, with under 95% as singletons. V was clipped by 0 bases and J by 5 bases, with 5 bases between them. The CDR3 has 13 residues. The germline CDR1 and CDR2 sequences are MNHEY and SVGAGI. The clonotype was recovered from an adult in good health. J is TRBJ1-5 and V is TRBV6-5; D ambiguous. The material was peripheral blood, obtained on day 0 of AZD1222 vaccination. CDR3 loop: CASSYSGHQPQHF. The DNA for the CDR3 is TGTGCCAGCAGTTACTCAGGCCATCAGCCCCAGCATTTT.